This entry describes one T cell receptor beta chain. The count of this clone is one. No antigen is known for it. Nothing much larger sits one base from this clone, and base qualities are not available. This CDR3 is also generated by other DNA sequences in the sample. These data are taken from a study of T cell responses to AZD1222 COVID-19 vaccine (TCRdb year 2021). In the study overall: Because spike-specific TCR depth and breadth did not differ between the two schedules, AZD1222 recipients who got a second dose at roughly 4 weeks were pooled with those who got a second dose at roughly 12 weeks. TCR sequencing covered over 230 trial participants: 207 given two doses of AZD1222 and some 25 given two doses of MenACWY control vaccine. Trial participants were enrolled into age subgroups of 18-55, 56-69 and 70-plus years, which contained 148, 28 and 57 TCR-sequenced participants, respectively. The paper as a whole reports these results and caveats: In the small 56-69-year group, the increase in depth fell short of significance, most likely because of low power. Reportedly, close to half of the unique spike-specific TCRs recognized epitopes lying outside the regions that are mutated in the B.1.351 and B.1.1.7 variants. Spike-specific TCR breadth and depth rose significantly after two AZD1222 doses compared with day 0 and with MenACWY recipients. The vaccine-associated CD4 TCRs covered the entire spike protein, and the dominant responses fell in regions 160-218 and 743-854. Because no day 14 peak-response samples were available, repertoires were characterized only after the peak T cell response. Most participants were white British and females outnumbered males, and the authors suggested that clonal diversity may have been underestimated. Only five to seven AZD1222 recipients were SARS-CoV-2 seropositive at baseline, limiting conclusions about previously exposed vaccinees.

The CDR3 regions of human TCRbeta chains were analyzed by immunosequencing. Processing in the source paper ran as follows. Repertoire TCRs were checked for matches against a reference library of SARS-CoV-2-specific TCRs that had been generated using the MIRA antigen-specificity platform. Breadth meant the fraction of unique TCRs that were SARS-CoV-2-associated, whereas depth meant the fraction of total T cells that were SARS-CoV-2-associated. Using the MIRA data, each spike-specific TCR was mapped to the spike region that the TCR reacts to and placed in a CD4 or CD8 class. Log10-transformed breadth and depth values were compared by one-way ANOVA with Sidak's multiple comparisons tests. Not all clones reach the TCRdb copy of this immuneACCESS table, which keeps in-frame sequences only. Checked studies attribute under half of the gap to unresolved V genes and leave the rest unexplained. V and J calls and clone size are those listed in that table; D and trimming were worked out from the DNA. This sample is represented by 95,000 to 110,000 clones; around 90% of them were singletons. Roughly 4.3% of the sample goes to the ten largest clones.

In light of the paper, this sample's time point label describes: baseline before first vaccination. Vaccinee samples were obtained from the UK trials COV001 and COV002, which included a single-blind randomized controlled phase 2/3 trial of AZD1222 (ChAdOx1 nCoV-19) in healthy adults. Trial participant PBMC samples were collected at day 0 and day 28 after the second dose for TCRbeta chain sequencing. From cysteine to phenylalanine, the CDR3 is 15 amino acids long. Here the CDR3 DNA is all that survives: 45 bases in frame from base 1. V is pruned by 5 bases and J by 0 bases, leaving 4 bases of the junction without a gene match. Via the germline V gene, CDR1 is SGDLS and CDR2 YYNGEE.

Sequencing was performed on peripheral blood, taken on day 0 of AZD1222 vaccination. This sequence originates from an adult in good health. The receptor chain draws on TRBV9 and TRBJ2-7, with 11 bases in between that match TRBD2. For the CDR3, the sequence is CASSAGTSGSYEQYF. In nucleotide form, the sequence is TGTGCCAGCAGTGCGGGGACTAGCGGCTCCTACGAGCAGTACTTC.